This T cell receptor (beta chain) was documented in a study of regulatory T cells in long-lasting Graves disease. Described time point: newly diagnosed GD, antithyroid drugs for less than 3 months. Scientists built the TCR library using RNA that was extracted from PBMCs. This clonotype occurred once. This CDR3 comprises 15 residues. Per germline, CDR1 MGHDK and CDR2 SYGVNS. The trim removed 8 bases at V and 7 bases at J, leaving 13 bases unmatched. Through Arm-PCR of CDR3 regions and iRepertoire HTBI primers, TCR beta libraries were built. Original analysis: The identification of approximately 62 TRBV and approximately 15 TRBJ segments was made across samples. TCRdb redid the calling of the multiplex PCR reads with MiXCR, one entry per CDR3 protein. These V and J calls are TCRdb output, not the study's own analysis. Of 350,000 to 550,000 distinct CDR3 sequences listed, approximately 16% are singletons.

These records were also assigned to another study, of T cells in Graves' hyperthyroidism and ophthalmopathy. Per that paper: Clonotypes that were expanded in thyroid above 0.001 mostly appeared in blood too.

The receptor was isolated from a woman younger than 35 with Graves disease. The sample consisted of peripheral blood mononuclear cells (PBMCs), taken at new diagnosis, from a patient treated with antithyroid drugs. The V gene is TRBV25-1, the J gene TRBJ2-7; 11 bases line up with TRBD2. Here the CDR3 DNA reads TGTGCCAGCGCCTATCTAGCGGGAGGCTCTGGGGAGCAGTACTTC. It codes for CASAYLAGGSGEQYF.